Listed here are 26 T cell receptor beta chains from one sample, sequenced in a study of blood T cell repertoires in COVID-19. Profiled with immunoSEQ multiplex PCR; TCRdb holds only in-frame clones, not every one. Of about 78,000 clones in the sample, roughly 90% are singletons; the top ten hold less than 0.85%. Sequencing was carried out using peripheral blood. These TCRs come from a woman older than 75 with acute or convalescent COVID-19.

This sequence joins TRBV5-5 and TRBJ1-3, with a weak D call TRBD1 (6 bases). Deletions cut 0 bases from V and 3 bases from J, with 19 bases between. This CDR3 spans 18 amino acids. Germline CDR1 SGHKS, CDR2 YYEKEE (reference sequence). In DNA form, the CDR3 reads TGTGCCAGCAGCTTGGGTCAGGGGATATCTTCATTTGGAAACACCATATATTTT. It codes for CASSLGQGISSFGNTIYF.

V usage is TRBV11-2 and J usage is TRBJ1-2; 7 bases are shared with TRBD1. The J segment lost 1 base and the V segment lost 2 bases, leaving 4 bases of the junction unmatched. The length of the CDR3 is 15 residues. Germline CDR1 reads SGHAT; CDR2 reads FQNNGV. The CDR3 nucleotides read TGTGCCAGCAGCTTACGCCGGGACAGTAACTATGGCTACACCTTC. Its translation: CASSLRRDSNYGYTF.

The chain uses TRBV5-1 and TRBJ2-5, with 13 nucleotides matching TRBD2. Per the germline V gene, CDR1 is SGHRS and CDR2 is YFSETQ. Trimming cost V 4 bases and J 4 bases; bases outside gene matches: 7. The CDR3 totals 16 residues. As DNA, the CDR3 is TGCGCCAGCAGCGTTCGGACTAGCGGGAGTGGAGAGACCCAGTACTTC. Translation gives CASSVRTSGSGETQYF. Combining the CDR3 with reference TRBV5-1 and TRBJ2-5 gives the whole variable domain KAGVTQTPRYLIKTRGQQVTLSCSPISGHRSVSWYQQTPGQGLQFLFEYFSETQRNKGNFPGRFSGRQFSNSRSEMNVSTLELGDSALYLCASSVRTSGSGETQYFGPGTRLLVL.

The chain is built from TRBV4-3 and TRBJ1-1; 10 nucleotides align to TRBD1. The CDR3 is 16 residues long. The V segment lost 4 bases and the J segment 1 base; nucleotides outside the gene matches: 6. The germline V gene has CDR1 LGHNA and CDR2 YSLEER. The CDR3 DNA follows: TGCGCCAGCAGCCGCTCCTGGACAGGGGGGAACACTGAAGCTTTCTTT. This gives the protein CASSRSWTGGNTEAFF.

This chain uses TRBV29-1 with TRBJ1-1; 8 positions match TRBD1. V lost 3 bases, J lost 5 bases, and 2 bases stayed unmatched. This CDR3 is built from 12 residues. Germline CDR1 is SQVTM and CDR2 is ANQGSEA. In nucleotides, the CDR3 is TGCAGCGTTGACAGGGGGCTGACTGAAGCTTTCTTT. Translated, it gives CSVDRGLTEAFF. The full variable domain, completed using reference TRBV29-1 and TRBJ1-1, is SAVISQKPSRDICQRGTSLTIQCQVDSQVTMMFWYRQQPGQSLTLIATANQGSEATYESGFVIDKFPISRPNLTFSTLTVSNMSPEDSSIYLCSVDRGLTEAFFGQGTRLTVV.

The gene calls are TRBV6-6 and TRBJ1-4, with D possibly matching TRBD1 (5 bases). The V gene lost 5 bases and the J gene lost 8 bases, with 12 bases spanning the gap. Germline V gene data show CDR1 as MNHNY and CDR2 as SVGAGI (reference sequence). CDR3 length: 13 amino acids. The CDR3 bases are TGTGCCAGCAGTCCTGTACCAGGGGAAAAACTGTTTTTT. Residues: CASSPVPGEKLFF.

The V and J genes are TRBV20-1 and TRBJ1-2; D not certain. Trimming stripped 3 bases from V and 1 base from J, with 12 bases between. CDR3 length: 14 residues. The germline V gene has CDR1 DFQATT and CDR2 SNEGSKA (reference sequence). In nucleotides, the CDR3 is TGCAGTGCTAGTGTAACAGAACATAACTATGGCTACACCTTC. Protein product: CSASVTEHNYGYTF.

J is TRBJ1-1 and V is TRBV2, with D possibly being TRBD1 (5 bases). This CDR3 is 15 amino acids long. V lost 4 bases and J lost 7, with 19 bases in between. Germline V gene lookup returns CDR1 SNHLY and CDR2 FYNNEI. CDR3 residues: CASSARTLITGEAFF. The CDR3 DNA sequence: TGTGCCAGCAGTGCAAGGACGTTAATAACAGGTGAAGCTTTCTTT. The whole variable domain, filled in from reference TRBV2 and TRBJ1-1, reads EPEVTQTPSHQVTQMGQEVILRCVPISNHLYFYWYRQILGQKVEFLVSFYNNEISEKSEIFDDQFSVERPDGSNFTLKIRSTKLEDSAMYFCASSARTLITGEAFFGQGTRLTVV.

This clone was picked up one time. The chain employs TRBV6-2 or TRBV6-3 and TRBJ2-2, with 7 positions matching TRBD2. The trim removed 3 bases at V and 1 base at J, leaving 5 bases unmatched. This CDR3 has 16 residues. The germline CDR1 and CDR2 sequences are MNHEY and SVGEGT. CDR3 in DNA: TGTGCCAGCAGTTATTTCGGCGGGGGGAACACCGGGGAGCTGTTTTTT. This encodes CASSYFGGGNTGELFF.

This clone was detected a few times. The chain is built from TRBV28 and TRBJ1-2; no firm D call. This CDR3 has 14 residues. CDR1 is MDHEN and CDR2 is SYDVKM in the germline V gene. The V and J ends lost 5 bases and 7 bases respectively, with 17 bases between them. This CDR3 is CASSPSRPAIGYTF. CDR3 in DNA: TGTGCCAGCAGTCCCTCCAGGCCGGCTATTGGCTACACCTTC.

The rearrangement joins TRBV28 to TRBJ1-5, with D maybe TRBD1 (6 bases). The V gene lost 4 bases and the J gene lost 2 bases, with 12 bases spanning the gap. The CDR3 runs 15 residues. CDR1 MDHEN and CDR2 SYDVKM come from the germline V gene. The CDR3 sequence: CASSSSQGGNQPQHF. The CDR3 region has the DNA TGTGCCAGCAGTTCCTCACAGGGAGGCAATCAGCCCCAGCATTTT.

The rearrangement links TRBV2 to TRBJ2-7; D perhaps matches TRBD2 (7 bases). V lost 5 bases and J 4 bases, leaving 18 bases between the germline ends. Per germline, CDR1 SNHLY and CDR2 FYNNEI. CDR3 length equals 15 residues. The CDR3 region has the DNA TGTGCCAGCAGTCCAGTCGGCGGGGGCGAATACGAGCAGTACTTC. Translation: CASSPVGGGEYEQYF. Using reference TRBV2 and TRBJ2-7 for the parts outside the CDR3, the full variable domain is EPEVTQTPSHQVTQMGQEVILRCVPISNHLYFYWYRQILGQKVEFLVSFYNNEISEKSEIFDDQFSVERPDGSNFTLKIRSTKLEDSAMYFCASSPVGGGEYEQYFGPGTRLTVT.

The chain employs TRBV28 and TRBJ1-2; 7 bases map to TRBD1. Germline CDR1 is MDHEN and CDR2 is SYDVKM. Trimming removed 10 bases from V and 5 bases from J; junction bases left unmatched: 10. The CDR3 contains 13 residues. DNA of the CDR3: TGTGCCATCCTACAGGGGTCGGGGTATGGCTACACCTTC. This gives the protein CAILQGSGYGYTF.

The chain has TRBV4-1 and TRBJ2-5, with 11 bases fitting TRBD1. The CDR3 runs 16 residues. Germline V gene data show CDR1 as MGHRA and CDR2 as YSYEKL. V was pared by 2 bases and J by 3 bases, with 5 bases of the junction left unmatched. CDR3 protein: CASSQTGTGGKETQYF. CDR3 nucleotides: TGCGCCAGCAGCCAAACAGGGACAGGGGGAAAAGAGACCCAGTACTTC.

The chain employs TRBV7-2 and TRBJ2-1; possibly TRBD2 for D (5 bases). Germline loops: CDR1 SGHTA, CDR2 FQGNSA. V lost 5 bases and J lost 10, with 9 bases in between. CDR3 size: 11 residues. CDR3 coding DNA: TGTGCCAGCAGCCTAAGGAGGGAGCAGTTCTTC. This sequence encodes CASSLRREQFF. Complete variable domain (other parts from reference TRBV7-2 and TRBJ2-1): GAGVSQSPSNKVTEKGKDVELRCDPISGHTALYWYRQSLGQGLEFLIYFQGNSAPDKSGLPSDRFSAERTGGSVSTLTIQRTQQEDSAVYLCASSLRREQFFGPGTRLTVL.

The V and J genes are TRBV2 and TRBJ1-4; 8 nucleotides align to TRBD1. There are 14 residues in the CDR3. The junction had 11 bases not matched to a gene; V was cut back by 0 bases and J by 17 bases. Per germline, CDR1 SNHLY and CDR2 FYNNEI. CDR3 nucleotide sequence: TGTGCCAGCAGTGAAGCGATTATTGCAGGGGGCCACTTTTTT. Translated: CASSEAIIAGGHFF.

This clone was recorded a few times. The V and J genes are TRBV11-2 and TRBJ2-7, with D uncertain. The germline V gene has CDR1 SGHAT and CDR2 FQNNGV. V was clipped by 7 bases and J by 4 bases, with 14 bases between them. This CDR3 comprises 13 residues. CDR3 protein: CASTKSGRYEQYF. As DNA, the CDR3 is TGTGCCAGCACCAAGTCAGGCAGATACGAGCAGTACTTC. The complete variable domain, with remaining parts taken from reference TRBV11-2 and TRBJ2-7, reads EAGVAQSPRYKIIEKRQSVAFWCNPISGHATLYWYQQILGQGPKLLIQFQNNGVVDDSQLPKDRFSAERLKGVDSTLKIQPAKLEDSAVYLCASTKSGRYEQYFGPGTRLTVT.

This chain's CDR3 is CASSPPVDTLDTQYF. Here the CDR3 DNA reads TGCGCCAGCAGCCCCCCGGTTGACACACTCGATACGCAGTATTTT. V is TRBV5-1 and J is TRBJ2-3; no clear D gene. The CDR3 contains 15 residues. Deletions cut 4 bases from V and 6 bases from J, with 18 bases between. Germline V gene data show CDR1 as SGHRS and CDR2 as YFSETQ.

The chain combines TRBV19 with TRBJ1-5; tentatively, D is TRBD1 (6 bases). This CDR3 comprises 17 residues. Germline CDR1 reads LNHDA; CDR2 reads SQIVND (reference sequence). V gave up 5 bases and J gave up 2 bases, with 19 bases separating them. CDR3 in amino acids: CASSRRTAAGGNQPQHF. The CDR3 nucleotides read TGTGCCAGTAGTCGACGGACAGCCGCCGGGGGCAATCAGCCCCAGCATTTT.

The rearrangement uses TRBV12-3 or TRBV12-4 and TRBJ2-7; 7 positions agree with TRBD1. CDR3 size: 13 residues. Germline trimming cut 6 bases from V and 2 bases from J; bases unmatched to any gene: 4. The CDR3 nucleotides are TGTGCCAGCAGGGCAGGGGGACCCTACGAGCAGTACTTC. Its translation: CASRAGGPYEQYF.

V is TRBV6-5 and J is TRBJ1-1, with D uncertain. CDR1 and CDR2 from the germline V gene are MNHEY and SVGAGI. V was trimmed by 0 bases and J by 1 base, leaving 6 bases between them. The CDR3 contains 14 residues. The CDR3 here is CASSYSAGNTEAFF. The DNA of the CDR3 is TGTGCCAGCAGTTACTCAGCCGGGAACACTGAAGCTTTCTTT.

The V call is TRBV19, the J call TRBJ2-1, with D tentatively TRBD2 (6 bases). The CDR3 spans 14 residues. Germline CDR1 and CDR2: LNHDA and SQIVND (reference sequence). Trimming left V 6 bases short and J 0 bases short, with 9 bases between. CDR3 nucleotides: TGTGCCAGTAGGAGCGGGTACTCCTACAATGAGCAGTTCTTC. This gives the protein CASRSGYSYNEQFF. The full variable domain, in which reference TRBV19 and TRBJ2-1 provide the parts outside the CDR3, is DGGITQSPKYLFRKEGQNVTLSCEQNLNHDAMYWYRQDPGQGLRLIYYSQIVNDFQKGDIAEGYSVSREKKESFPLTVTSAQKNPTAFYLCASRSGYSYNEQFFGPGTRLTVL.

This clone has a single count. The DNA of the CDR3 is TGCGCCAGCAGTCAAGCAGACGGGGTAGGCTACACCTTC. This codes for CASSQADGVGYTF. The chain has TRBV23-1 and TRBJ1-2; D is uncertain. TRBV23-1 is reported as an ORF; its role is uncertain. V lost 2 bases and J 8 bases, leaving 12 bases between the germline ends. The CDR3 consists of 13 residues.

The chain has TRBV5-1 and TRBJ2-7; D unresolved. The CDR3 length is 16 residues. CDR1 SGHRS and CDR2 YFSETQ come from the germline V gene. V was pared by 0 bases and J by 0 bases, with 13 bases between. Here the CDR3 DNA reads TGCGCCAGCAGCTTGGCCGGTCAGGCCAGCTCCTACGAGCAGTACTTC. Protein product: CASSLAGQASSYEQYF.

This clone was counted only a few times. The V call is TRBV7-2, the J call TRBJ1-5; 10 bases line up with TRBD1. The germline V gene encodes CDR1 SGHTA and CDR2 FQGNSA. Unmatched junction bases numbered 7, after V lost 3 bases and J lost 8 bases. CDR3 length: 15 amino acids. CDR3 nucleotide sequence: TGTGCCAGCAGCTTCGCGACAGGGGGCGCGGAGCCCCAGCATTTT. Its translation: CASSFATGGAEPQHF.

This clone was found once. The chain carries TRBV11-2 and TRBJ1-2, with 8 positions matching TRBD1. The CDR3 is 13 amino acids. Germline CDR1 and CDR2: SGHAT and FQNNGV. The V segment lost 5 bases and the J segment 8 bases; nucleotides outside the gene matches: 7. The CDR3 bases are TGTGCCAGCAGCCAGCAGGGGGCTGAGGGCTACACCTTC. This codes for CASSQQGAEGYTF.